This note documents a single TCR beta chain sequence. Its antigen remains unknown. TCR beta CDR3 regions were amplified from RNA. The HTBI primer set drove a first-round RT-PCR of the TCR CDR3. TCRdb fed the multiplex PCR reads into MiXCR, producing one record per CDR3 protein. The sample has more than 500,000 distinct CDR3 sequences, about 45% seen once. The CDR3 is 16 residues long. Germline loops: CDR1 MNHEY, CDR2 SMNVEV (reference sequence). Trimming removed 3 bases from V and 5 bases from J; junction bases left unmatched: 11. The sample comes from a study of T cells in Graves' hyperthyroidism and ophthalmopathy. Overall study findings and caveats: Most thyroid-expanded clonotypes above 0.001 were also found in blood. Using 13 V-J features, a model discriminated ophthalmopathy from stable hyperthyroidism.

Source material: peripheral blood or thyroid tissue (not recorded which). The TCR was taken from an adult woman with Graves' disease, either hyperthyroidism or ophthalmopathy (not recorded which). The chain is built from TRBV27 and TRBJ1-1; TRBD1 aligns across 8 bases. The CDR3 nucleotides are TGTGCCAGCAGTTTGTGGGCCGGACAGGGAGGGACTGAAGCTTTCTTT. Amino acids: CASSLWAGQGGTEAFF.